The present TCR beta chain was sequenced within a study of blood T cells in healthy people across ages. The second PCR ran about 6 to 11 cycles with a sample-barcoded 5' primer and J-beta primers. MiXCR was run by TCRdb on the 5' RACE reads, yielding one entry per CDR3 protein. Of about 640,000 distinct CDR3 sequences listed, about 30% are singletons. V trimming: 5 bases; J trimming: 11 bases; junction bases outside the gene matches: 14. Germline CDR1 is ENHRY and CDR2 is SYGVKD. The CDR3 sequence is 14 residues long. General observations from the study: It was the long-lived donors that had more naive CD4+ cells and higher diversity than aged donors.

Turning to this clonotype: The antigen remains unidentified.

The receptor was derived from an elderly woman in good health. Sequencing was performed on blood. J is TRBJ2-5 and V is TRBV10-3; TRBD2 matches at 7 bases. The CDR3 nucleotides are TGTGCCATCAGTACCCTCGGGGGGAGGAATGAGCAGTACTTC. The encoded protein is CAISTLGGRNEQYF.